The 12 T cell receptor beta chains given below trace back to one sample, sequenced in a study of T cells in Graves' hyperthyroidism and ophthalmopathy. Template material for amplifying TCR beta CDR3 regions consisted of RNA transcripts. The HTBI primer set served for first-round RT-PCR of the TCR CDR3. Each CDR3 protein is one row after TCRdb ran MiXCR on the multiplex PCR reads. The sample lists around 620,000 distinct CDR3 sequences, about 45% occurring once. Sequencing input: peripheral blood or thyroid tissue (not recorded which). The source of these receptors is an adult woman with Graves' disease, either hyperthyroidism or ophthalmopathy (not recorded which).

This clonotype was recorded many times. The genes are TRBV3-1 and TRBJ1-2; 7 positions match TRBD1. This CDR3 contains 13 residues. From germline, CDR1 is LGHDT and CDR2 YNNKEL (reference sequence). V gave up 4 bases and J gave up 4 bases; unmatched junction bases: 3. DNA for the CDR3: TGTGCCAGCAGCCGACAGGGTTCCTATGGCTACACCTTC. Protein: CASSRQGSYGYTF.

This clonotype was seen at least ten times. This chain uses TRBV20-1 with TRBJ1-1, with TRBD1 matching 8 bases. In germline, CDR1 is DFQATT, CDR2 SNEGSKA (reference sequence). The CDR3 runs 13 residues. Losses at the gene ends were 5 bases for V and 0 bases for J; bases not matched to a gene: 2. CDR3 nucleotides: TGCAGTGCTGACAGGGGCATGAACACTGAAGCTTTCTTT. Amino acids: CSADRGMNTEAFF.

The chain joins TRBV10-3 to TRBJ1-2; possibly TRBD1 for D (6 bases). This CDR3 region has 13 residues. V was cut by 9 bases and J by 5 bases, with 16 bases left in between. Germline-derived CDR1 and CDR2 are ENHRY and SYGVKD. CDR3 DNA sequence: TGTGCCATTGCCAACAGGGTGGGGTATGGCTACACCTTC. It codes for CAIANRVGYGYTF.

This clonotype turned up a few times. This rearrangement joins TRBV7-2 to TRBJ2-7; D unclear. CDR1 and CDR2 (germline): SGHTA, FQGNSA. V was pared by 5 bases and J by 3 bases, with 8 bases between. The CDR3 is made up of 12 amino acids. The CDR3 protein is CASSVALYEQYF. The CDR3 DNA sequence: TGTGCCAGCAGCGTCGCCCTCTACGAGCAGTACTTC.

The rearrangement uses TRBV20-1 and TRBJ2-2; 10 bases match TRBD2. V was pared by 3 bases and J by 0 bases, with 1 base of the junction left unmatched. Germline lookup yields CDR1 DFQATT and CDR2 SNEGSKA (reference sequence). The CDR3 sequence is 15 residues long. For the CDR3, the DNA is TGCAGTGCTAGTGGGACTAGCGCGAACACCGGGGAGCTGTTTTTT. Its translation: CSASGTSANTGELFF.

This clonotype showed up many times. The chain carries TRBV30 and TRBJ1-1, with unresolved D. The V end lost 8 bases, the J end lost 10 bases, and 17 bases lay between the germline ends. The CDR3 sequence is 11 residues long. CDR1 is GTSNPN, CDR2 SVGIG, per germline (reference sequence). For the CDR3, the DNA is TGTGCCCAGACTTTTAAAGCACGAGCTTTCTTT. Protein product: CAQTFKARAFF.

This clonotype occurred many times. The rearrangement links TRBV19 to TRBJ2-5; unclear D gene. The germline CDR1 and CDR2 sequences are LNHDA and SQIVND (reference sequence). Trimming shortened V by 4 bases and J by 1 base, and 13 bases separated the two germline ends. This CDR3 has 15 residues. CDR3 in amino acids: CASSTGVAFQETQYF. As DNA, the CDR3 is TGTGCCAGTAGTACTGGAGTGGCCTTCCAAGAGACCCAGTACTTC.

This clonotype has a count of ten or more. A read error is possible here, since a much larger clone lies one base away. The J gene is TRBJ1-2, the V gene TRBV13, with 7 bases identical to TRBD1. Germline V lookup: CDR1 PRHDT, CDR2 FYEKMQ (reference sequence). CDR3 size: 13 residues. The trim removed 5 bases at V and 4 bases at J, leaving 4 bases unmatched. CDR3 in amino acids: CASSHGTAYGYTF. The CDR3 region has the DNA TGTGCCAGCAGCCACGGGACAGCCTATGGCTACACCTTC.

This clonotype was recorded a few times. The chain links TRBV2 to TRBJ2-3, with D maybe TRBD1 (5 bases). The CDR3 is 14 residues long. The germline gives CDR1 SNHLY, CDR2 FYNNEI. Trimming removed 7 bases from V and 0 bases from J, with 11 bases in between. The CDR3 DNA reads TGTGCCAGCACTGCGACAGTTAGCACAGATACGCAGTATTTT. Protein product: CASTATVSTDTQYF.

This clonotype has at least ten counts. The chain uses TRBV27 and TRBJ2-7; D not resolved. Germline CDR1 is MNHEY and CDR2 is SMNVEV (reference sequence). This CDR3 has 13 residues. The V gene lost 5 bases and the J gene lost 4 bases, with 12 bases spanning the gap. The CDR3 DNA sequence: TGTGCCAGCAGTCCCCCGACCTTTTACGAGCAGTACTTC. As protein: CASSPPTFYEQYF.

Only one count was recorded for this clonotype. Sequence at one end of the junction differs from germline and may be a read error. This sequence joins TRBV10-3 and TRBJ1-1; D is unclear. The V gene's germline CDR1 is ENHRY and CDR2 SYGVKD. The CDR3 runs 14 residues. The CDR3 bases are TGTGCCAGCATCTCCCTTAGCAGGAACACTAAAGCTTTCTTT. Its translation is CASISLSRNTKAFF.

This clonotype was seen at least ten times. This sequence may be a read error, since a much larger clone differs from it by one base. The CDR3, as DNA: TGTGCCACCAGTGATAGGGACTCCCAGTACTTC. This gives the protein CATSDRDSQYF. V is TRBV24-1 and J is TRBJ2-5; possible D gene TRBD2, 6 bases. The CDR3 has 11 residues. V was shortened by 3 bases and J by 9 bases, with 7 bases between the two germline ends. Germline V CDR1 and CDR2: KGHDR, SFDVKD.